This entry lists 4 T cell receptor beta chains sequenced from one sample in a study of blood T cell repertoires in COVID-19. Some clones are missing from TCRdb's copy, which holds only in-frame ones; the method was immunoSEQ multiplex PCR. In the table there are over 250,000 clones, approximately 83% of which are singletons. Source material: peripheral blood. These receptors came from a human donor in a cohort sampled during active COVID-19.

This clone was detected only a few times. The gene calls are TRBV5-1 and TRBJ2-7; 10 positions match TRBD2. Germline V lookup: CDR1 SGHRS, CDR2 YFSETQ. The CDR3 runs to 14 residues. With V trimmed by 4 bases and J by 6 bases, 7 bases remained unmatched. CDR3 DNA: TGCGCCAGCAGCCTGGGACTAGCGCCAGGCGAGCAGTACTTC. It specifies CASSLGLAPGEQYF.

The rearrangement links TRBV3-1 (or the pseudogene TRBV3-2) to TRBJ1-2, with a possible D match to TRBD1 (5 bases). Trimming took off 0 bases at V and 14 bases at J, with 19 bases between the two ends. This CDR3 region has 14 residues. Germline CDR1 LGHDT, CDR2 YNNKEL (reference sequence). The CDR3 sequence is CASSQEMAGKSLTF. CDR3 DNA sequence: TGTGCCAGCAGCCAAGAGATGGCAGGGAAGTCTTTAACCTTC.

This clone was counted a single time. The rearrangement joins TRBV2 to TRBJ1-5; D might be TRBD1 (5 bases). Deletions cut 5 bases from V and 7 bases from J, with 18 bases between. CDR3 length: 15 amino acids. Germline assignment: CDR1 SNHLY and CDR2 FYNNEI. The CDR3 loop reads CASSSQGGEIQPQHF. In DNA form, the CDR3 reads TGTGCCAGCAGTTCTCAGGGAGGGGAAATCCAGCCCCAGCATTTT.

The chain joins TRBV7-2 to TRBJ2-7; TRBD2 aligns across 7 bases. The CDR3 length is 14 residues. The trim removed 3 bases at V and 3 bases at J, leaving 5 bases unmatched. The germline CDR1 and CDR2 sequences are SGHTA and FQGNSA. The CDR3 sequence is CASSFSSGVYEQYF. CDR3 DNA: TGTGCCAGCAGCTTCTCAAGCGGGGTCTACGAGCAGTACTTC.